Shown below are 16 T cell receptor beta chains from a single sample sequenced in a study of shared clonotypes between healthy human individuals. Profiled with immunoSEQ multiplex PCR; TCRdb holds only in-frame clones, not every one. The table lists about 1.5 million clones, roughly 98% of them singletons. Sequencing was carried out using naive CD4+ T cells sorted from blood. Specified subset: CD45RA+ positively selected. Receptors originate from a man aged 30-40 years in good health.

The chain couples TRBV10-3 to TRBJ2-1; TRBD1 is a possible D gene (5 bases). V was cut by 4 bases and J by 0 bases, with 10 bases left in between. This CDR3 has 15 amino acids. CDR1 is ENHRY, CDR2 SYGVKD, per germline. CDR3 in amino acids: CAISGLDSSYNEQFF. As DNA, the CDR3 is TGTGCCATCAGTGGACTCGACAGCTCCTACAATGAGCAGTTCTTC.

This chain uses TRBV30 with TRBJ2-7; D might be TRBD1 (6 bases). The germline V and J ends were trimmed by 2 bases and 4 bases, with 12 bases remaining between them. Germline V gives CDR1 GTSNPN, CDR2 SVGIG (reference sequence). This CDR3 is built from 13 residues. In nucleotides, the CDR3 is TGTGCCTGGAGTAAGACAGGACAGTACGAGCAGTACTTC. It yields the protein CAWSKTGQYEQYF. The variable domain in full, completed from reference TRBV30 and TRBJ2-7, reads SQTIHQWPATLVQPVGSPLSLECTVEGTSNPNLYWYRQAAGRGLQLLFYSVGIGQISSEVPQNLSASRPQDRQFILSSKKLLLSDSGFYLCAWSKTGQYEQYFGPGTRLTVT.

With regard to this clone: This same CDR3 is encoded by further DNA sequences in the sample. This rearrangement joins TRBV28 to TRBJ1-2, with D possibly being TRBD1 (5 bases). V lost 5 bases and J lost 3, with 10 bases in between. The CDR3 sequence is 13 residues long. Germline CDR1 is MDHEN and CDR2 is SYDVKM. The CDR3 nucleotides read TGTGCCAGCAGTACCGGGACGGACTATGGCTACACCTTC. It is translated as CASSTGTDYGYTF.

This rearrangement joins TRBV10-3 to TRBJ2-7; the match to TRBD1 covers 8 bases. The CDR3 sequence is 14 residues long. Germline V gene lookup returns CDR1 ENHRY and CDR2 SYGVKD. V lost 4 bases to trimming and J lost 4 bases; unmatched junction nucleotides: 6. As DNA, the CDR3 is TGTGCCATCAGTGTGGGGACAGGAATATACGAGCAGTACTTC. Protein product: CAISVGTGIYEQYF.

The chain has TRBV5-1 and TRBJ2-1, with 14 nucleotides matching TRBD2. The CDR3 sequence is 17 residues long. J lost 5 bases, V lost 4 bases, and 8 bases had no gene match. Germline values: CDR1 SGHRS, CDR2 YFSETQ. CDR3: CASSTGLAGDLDNEQFF. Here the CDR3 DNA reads TGCGCCAGCAGCACGGGACTAGCGGGAGACTTAGACAATGAGCAGTTCTTC.

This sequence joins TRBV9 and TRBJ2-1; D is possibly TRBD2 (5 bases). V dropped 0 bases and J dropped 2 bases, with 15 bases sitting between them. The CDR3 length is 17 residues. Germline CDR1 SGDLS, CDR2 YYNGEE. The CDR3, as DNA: TGTGCCAGCAGCGTAGGGGCCAACGGGATGACCTACAATGAGCAGTTCTTC. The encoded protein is CASSVGANGMTYNEQFF.

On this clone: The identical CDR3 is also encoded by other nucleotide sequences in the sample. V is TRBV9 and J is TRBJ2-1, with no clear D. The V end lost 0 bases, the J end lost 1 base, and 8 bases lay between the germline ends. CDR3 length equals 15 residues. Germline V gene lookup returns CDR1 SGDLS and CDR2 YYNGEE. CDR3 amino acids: CASSVVEGSYNEQFF. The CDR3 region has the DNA TGTGCCAGCAGCGTAGTTGAAGGGTCCTACAATGAGCAGTTCTTC.

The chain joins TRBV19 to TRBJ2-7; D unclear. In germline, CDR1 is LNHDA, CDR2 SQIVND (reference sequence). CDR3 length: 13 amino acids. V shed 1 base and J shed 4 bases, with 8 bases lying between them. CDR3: CASSIGARYEQYF. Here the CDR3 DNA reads TGTGCCAGTAGTATAGGGGCGCGTTACGAGCAGTACTTC.

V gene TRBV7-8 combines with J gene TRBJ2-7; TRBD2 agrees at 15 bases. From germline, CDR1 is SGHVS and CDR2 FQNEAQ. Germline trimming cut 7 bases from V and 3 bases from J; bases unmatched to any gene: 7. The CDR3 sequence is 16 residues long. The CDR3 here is CASTGTSGRSSYEQYF. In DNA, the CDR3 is TGTGCCAGCACGGGGACTAGCGGGAGGAGTAGCTACGAGCAGTACTTC.

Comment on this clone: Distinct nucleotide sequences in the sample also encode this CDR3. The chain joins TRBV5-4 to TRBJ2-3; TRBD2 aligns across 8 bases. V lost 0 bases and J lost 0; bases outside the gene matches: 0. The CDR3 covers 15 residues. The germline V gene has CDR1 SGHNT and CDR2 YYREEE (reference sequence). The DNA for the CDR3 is TGTGCCAGCAGCTTGGCGGGAGGGAGCACAGATACGCAGTATTTT. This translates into CASSLAGGSTDTQYF.

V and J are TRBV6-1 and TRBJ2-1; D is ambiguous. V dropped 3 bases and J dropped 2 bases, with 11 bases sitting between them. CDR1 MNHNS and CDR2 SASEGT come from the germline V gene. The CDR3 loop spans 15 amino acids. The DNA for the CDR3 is TGTGCCAGCAGTGACGGCCGTGACACCTACAATGAGCAGTTCTTC. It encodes CASSDGRDTYNEQFF.

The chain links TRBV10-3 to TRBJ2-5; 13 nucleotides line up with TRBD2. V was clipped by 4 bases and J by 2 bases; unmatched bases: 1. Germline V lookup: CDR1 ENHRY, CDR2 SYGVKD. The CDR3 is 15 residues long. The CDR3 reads CAISAGLAGQETQYF. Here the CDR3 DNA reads TGTGCCATCAGTGCGGGACTAGCGGGACAAGAGACCCAGTACTTC.

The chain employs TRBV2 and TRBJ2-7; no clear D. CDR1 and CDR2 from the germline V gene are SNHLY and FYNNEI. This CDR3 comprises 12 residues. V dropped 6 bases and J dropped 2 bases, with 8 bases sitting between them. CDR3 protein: CASRVETYEQYF. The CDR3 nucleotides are TGTGCCAGCAGGGTGGAAACCTACGAGCAGTACTTC.

The CDR3 coding sequence is TGTGCCTGGAGTGTACGGGCAGCAAGATCATTCGAGCAGTACTTC. Its protein is CAWSVRAARSFEQYF. This chain uses TRBV30 with TRBJ2-7; no definite D call. Deletions cut 0 bases from V and 6 bases from J, with 18 bases between. The V gene's germline CDR1 is GTSNPN and CDR2 SVGIG (reference sequence). The CDR3 extends over 15 amino acids. Drawing the rest from reference TRBV30 and TRBJ2-7, the complete variable domain is SQTIHQWPATLVQPVGSPLSLECTVEGTSNPNLYWYRQAAGRGLQLLFYSVGIGQISSEVPQNLSASRPQDRQFILSSKKLLLSDSGFYLCAWSVRAARSFEQYFGPGTRLTVT.

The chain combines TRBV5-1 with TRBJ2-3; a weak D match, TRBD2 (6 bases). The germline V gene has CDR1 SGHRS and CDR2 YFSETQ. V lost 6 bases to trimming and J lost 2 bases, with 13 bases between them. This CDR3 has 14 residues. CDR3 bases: TGCGCCAGCACCGCCGGGGGTTACACAGATACGCAGTATTTT. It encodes CASTAGGYTDTQYF.

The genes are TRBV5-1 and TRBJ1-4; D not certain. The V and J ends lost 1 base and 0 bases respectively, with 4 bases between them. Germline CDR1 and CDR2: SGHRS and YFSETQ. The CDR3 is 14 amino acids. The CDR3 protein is CASSLISTNEKLFF. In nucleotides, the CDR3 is TGCGCCAGCAGCTTGATATCAACTAATGAAAAACTGTTTTTT. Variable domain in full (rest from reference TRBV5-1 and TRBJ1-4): KAGVTQTPRYLIKTRGQQVTLSCSPISGHRSVSWYQQTPGQGLQFLFEYFSETQRNKGNFPGRFSGRQFSNSRSEMNVSTLELGDSALYLCASSLISTNEKLFFGSGTQLSVL.